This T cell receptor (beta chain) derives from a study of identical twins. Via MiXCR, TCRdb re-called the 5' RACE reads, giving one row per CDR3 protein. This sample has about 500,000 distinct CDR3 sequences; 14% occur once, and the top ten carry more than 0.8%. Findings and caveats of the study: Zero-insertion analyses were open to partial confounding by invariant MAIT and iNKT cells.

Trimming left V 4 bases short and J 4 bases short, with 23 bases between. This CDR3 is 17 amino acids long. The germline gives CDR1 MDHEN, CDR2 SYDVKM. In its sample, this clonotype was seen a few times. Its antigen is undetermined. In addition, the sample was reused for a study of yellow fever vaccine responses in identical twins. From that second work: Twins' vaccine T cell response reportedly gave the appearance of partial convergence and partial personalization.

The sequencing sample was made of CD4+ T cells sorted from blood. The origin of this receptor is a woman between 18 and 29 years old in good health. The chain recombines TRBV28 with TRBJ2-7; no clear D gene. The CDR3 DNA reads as TGTGCCAGCAGTTCCGCTGGCCTAGGCGTAAACTATTACGAGCAGTACTTC. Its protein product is CASSSAGLGVNYYEQYF. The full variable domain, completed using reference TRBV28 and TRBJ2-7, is DVKVTQSSRYLVKRTGEKVFLECVQDMDHENMFWYRQDPGLGLRLIYFSYDVKMKEKGDIPEGYSVSREKKERFSLILESASTNQTSMYLCASSSAGLGVNYYEQYFGPGTRLTVT.